Listed below are T cell receptor beta chains from one sample, sequenced in a study of blood T cell repertoires in COVID-19. The assay was immunoSEQ multiplex PCR, and TCRdb's table has in-frame clones only and misses some. The top ten hold 4% to 6% of the sample, which has roughly 97,000 clones, roughly four fifths seen once. Material: peripheral blood. These TCRs come from a man aged 55 to 70 with acute or convalescent COVID-19. Both conserved end residues are part of each CDR3. The order of the fields is clone size, J gene, D gene, V gene, CDR3 DNA, CDR3 protein. The D gene is left open where the match is weak. Expanded clones are given a class, and other clones once, few, many or no size at all.

.,TRBJ2-1,TRBD2,TRBV28,TGTGCCAGCAGTTTTCGTCTCCTAGCGGGAGGGAATGAGCAGTTCTTC,CASSFRLLAGGNEQFF
.,TRBJ1-4,.,TRBV12-3/TRBV12-4,TGTGCCAGCAGCTTAAATCTAGAAGAAAAACTGTTTTTT,CASSLNLEEKLFF
.,TRBJ1-1,.,TRBV19,TGTGCCAGTAGCACAGGGTATCTCACTGAAGCTTTCTTT,CASSTGYLTEAFF
.,TRBJ1-2,TRBD1,TRBV7-9,TGTGCCAGCAGCGTCGGACAGGGGACTGGTGGCTACACCTTC,CASSVGQGTGGYTF
.,TRBJ1-3,TRBD1,TRBV6-5,TGTGCCAGCAAGAGGGGGCGAGGAAACACCATATATTTT,CASKRGRGNTIYF
.,TRBJ1-4,.,TRBV18,TGTGCCAGCTCACCCGGGTACCCTAATGAAAAACTGTTTTTT,CASSPGYPNEKLFF
.,TRBJ1-4,.,TRBV29-1,TGCAGCGTTGGTACAGGGTATAATGAAAAACTGTTTTTT,CSVGTGYNEKLFF
.,TRBJ2-7,TRBD1,TRBV30,TGTGCCTGGACGAAAAGGGACAGGCGTCCCTACGAGCAGTACTTC,CAWTKRDRRPYEQYF
.,TRBJ1-1,.,TRBV6-5,TGTGCCAGCAGCAAACAGGGGAACACTGAAGCTTTCTTT,CASSKQGNTEAFF
few,TRBJ1-2,.,TRBV2,TGTGCCAGCAGGGGGCCATCTGGGGACTATGGCTACACCTTC,CASRGPSGDYGYTF
.,TRBJ2-1,TRBD1,TRBV7-9,TGTGCCAGCATAAGGGGATGGGGACAGGGAGTAGAGTTCTTC,CASIRGWGQGVEFF
.,TRBJ2-2,.,TRBV24-1,TGTGCCACCAGTCCCAGTGTAAACGGGGAGCTGTTTTTT,CATSPSVNGELFF
.,TRBJ2-7,.,TRBV25-1,TGTGCCAGCAGTGACAGATACAGGACGGGTTCCTACGAGCAGTACTTC,CASSDRYRTGSYEQYF
.,TRBJ2-1,TRBD1,TRBV29-1,TGCAGCGCGTTACAGGGGACGTCCTCCTACAATGAGCAGTTCTTC,CSALQGTSSYNEQFF
.,TRBJ1-1,.,TRBV19,TGTGCCAGTAGTAGGAGTCGGGGGACTCCTGAAGCTTTCTTT,CASSRSRGTPEAFF
.,TRBJ2-5,TRBD2,TRBV11-3,TGTGCCAGCAGCTTAGGAATAGCGGGGGTGGTTGAGACCCAGTACTTC,CASSLGIAGVVETQYF
.,TRBJ2-1,.,TRBV6-5,TGTGCCAGCAGATTGACACGGTCATTCAATAAGCAGTTCTTC,CASRLTRSFNKQFF
.,TRBJ2-3,.,TRBV19,TGTGCCAGTAGTAAAGGGGGACTACTTACAGATACGCAGTATTTT,CASSKGGLLTDTQYF
.,TRBJ1-5,.,TRBV11-2,TGTGCCAGCAGCTTAGCAGGGAACCGTCAGCCCCAGCATTTT,CASSLAGNRQPQHF
.,TRBJ2-5,.,TRBV18,TGTGCCAGCTCACCCCTCGCAACAGGGGGGGAAGAGACCCAGTACTTC,CASSPLATGGEETQYF
once,TRBJ2-1,TRBD2,TRBV10-3,TGTGCCATCAGGCCATCTTCGCGGGAGACCACCTACAATGAGCAGTTCTTC,CAIRPSSRETTYNEQFF
.,TRBJ2-6,TRBD1,TRBV27,TGTGCCAGCAGTAGAACAGGGGGATCAAACTCTGGGGCCAACGTCCTGACTTTC,CASSRTGGSNSGANVLTF
.,TRBJ2-2,.,TRBV10-2,TGCGCCAGCAGTATTCCGCCGGCGAACACCGGGGAGCTGTTTTTT,CASSIPPANTGELFF
.,TRBJ2-5,TRBD1,TRBV19,TGTGCCAGTAGTATATATCGAGACAGGGATGGAAGGAAGACCCAGTACTTC,CASSIYRDRDGRKTQYF
.,TRBJ2-1,TRBD1,TRBV19,TGTGCCAGTAGTGATATTGACAGGGCCGCGTCGAGGGGTGAGCAGTTCTTC,CASSDIDRAASRGEQFF
.,TRBJ2-6,.,TRBV30,TGTGCCTGGAGTGTAGATGACAGGTCGGACGTCCTGACTTTC,CAWSVDDRSDVLTF
.,TRBJ2-3,.,TRBV11-2,TGTGCCAGCAGCCCCAGACTGGAGGCAGATACGCAGTATTTT,CASSPRLEADTQYF
.,TRBJ1-2,.,TRBV19,TGTGCCAGCCGTGAATTACAAGTCTACTATGGCTACACCTTC,CASRELQVYYGYTF
.,TRBJ2-1,TRBD2,TRBV6-5,TGTGCCAGCAGAGCCGGGACTAGCGGATACAATGAGCAGTTCTTC,CASRAGTSGYNEQFF
.,TRBJ2-3,.,TRBV5-1,TGCGCCAGCAGCTCCAGGGATTCTCGCACAGATACGCAGTATTTT,CASSSRDSRTDTQYF
.,TRBJ2-1,.,TRBV6-4,TGTGCCAGCAGTGACAACGCCTTAGCAGGGGAAGGGAATGAGCAGTTCTTC,CASSDNALAGEGNEQFF
medium-sized,TRBJ1-3,.,TRBV7-9,TGTGCCAGCAGCTATTCCATCCCGACAGTACTCTCTGGAAACACCATATATTTT,CASSYSIPTVLSGNTIYF
.,TRBJ1-5,TRBD1,TRBV15,TGTGCCACCAGCAGAGATGGACAGGACAATCAGCCCCAGCATTTT,CATSRDGQDNQPQHF
.,TRBJ2-3,.,TRBV29-1,TGCAGCGTGGCTAGCGCCCTCAGCACAGATACGCAGTATTTT,CSVASALSTDTQYF
.,TRBJ1-6,.,TRBV4-2,TGTGCCAGCAGCCAACAACAGGTAGATAATTCACCCCTCCACTTT,CASSQQQVDNSPLHF